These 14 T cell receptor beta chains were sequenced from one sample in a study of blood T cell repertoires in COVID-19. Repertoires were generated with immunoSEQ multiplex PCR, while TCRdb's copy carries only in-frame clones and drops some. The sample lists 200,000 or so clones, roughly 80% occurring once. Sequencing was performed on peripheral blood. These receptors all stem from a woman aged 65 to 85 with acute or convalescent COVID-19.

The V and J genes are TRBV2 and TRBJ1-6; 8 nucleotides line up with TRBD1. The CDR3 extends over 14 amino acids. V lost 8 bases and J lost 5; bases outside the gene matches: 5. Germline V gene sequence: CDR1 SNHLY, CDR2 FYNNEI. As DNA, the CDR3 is TGTGCCAGCCGACGGACAGGGAATAATTCACCCCTCCACTTT. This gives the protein CASRRTGNNSPLHF.

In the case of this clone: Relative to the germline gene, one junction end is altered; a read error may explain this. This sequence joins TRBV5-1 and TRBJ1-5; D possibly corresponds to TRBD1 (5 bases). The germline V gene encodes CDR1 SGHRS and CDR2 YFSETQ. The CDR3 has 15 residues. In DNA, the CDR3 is TGCGCCCGCAGCTTGGGGGGGGATTCGAATCAGCCCCAGCATTTT. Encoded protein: CARSLGGDSNQPQHF.

The CDR3 DNA reads as TGTGCCAGCAGTTTTGCAGGGGGCGCTTACTACGAGCAGTACTTC. Translating gives CASSFAGGAYYEQYF. The V call is TRBV27, the J call TRBJ2-7; 8 positions match TRBD1. This CDR3 has 15 residues. J lost 3 bases, V lost 3 bases, and 7 bases had no gene match. Germline-derived CDR1 and CDR2 are MNHEY and SMNVEV (reference sequence).

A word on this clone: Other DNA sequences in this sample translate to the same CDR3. This chain's CDR3 is CASSRGGTEAFF. CDR3 nucleotides: TGTGCCAGCAGCCGCGGGGGGACTGAAGCTTTCTTT. This chain joins TRBV6-5 and TRBJ1-1; D may be TRBD1 (5 bases). The V gene's germline CDR1 is MNHEY and CDR2 SVGAGI. The CDR3 loop spans 12 amino acids. The V gene lost 6 bases and the J gene lost 5 bases, with 10 bases spanning the gap.

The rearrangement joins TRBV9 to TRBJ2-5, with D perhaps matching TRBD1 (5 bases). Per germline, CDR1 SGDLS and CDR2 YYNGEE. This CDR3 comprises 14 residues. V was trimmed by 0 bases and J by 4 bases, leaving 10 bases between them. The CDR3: CASSVEGVGETQYF. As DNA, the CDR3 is TGTGCCAGCAGCGTAGAAGGGGTTGGAGAGACCCAGTACTTC.

The CDR3 DNA reads TGTGCCAGCAGCTTAGGGGCTAGCGGGGGGGTGGAGACCCAGTACTTC. Amino acid sequence: CASSLGASGGVETQYF. The chain employs TRBV7-8 and TRBJ2-5; TRBD2 matches at 12 bases. The CDR3 is 16 amino acids. Germline V gives CDR1 SGHVS, CDR2 FQNEAQ. V shed 1 base and J 5 bases; nucleotides not matched to a gene: 5.

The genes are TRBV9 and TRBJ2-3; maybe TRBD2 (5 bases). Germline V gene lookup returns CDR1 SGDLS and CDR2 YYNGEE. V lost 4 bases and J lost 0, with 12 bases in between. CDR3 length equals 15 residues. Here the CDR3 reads CASSQTSASTDTQYF. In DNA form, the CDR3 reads TGTGCCAGCAGCCAAACTAGTGCTAGCACAGATACGCAGTATTTT.

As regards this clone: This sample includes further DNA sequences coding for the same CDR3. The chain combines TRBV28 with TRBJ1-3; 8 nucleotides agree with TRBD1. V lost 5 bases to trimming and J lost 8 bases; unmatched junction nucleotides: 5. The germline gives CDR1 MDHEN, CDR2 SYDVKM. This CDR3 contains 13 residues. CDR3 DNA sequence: TGTGCCAGCAGTACAGGACAGGGAGACACCATATATTTT. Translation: CASSTGQGDTIYF.

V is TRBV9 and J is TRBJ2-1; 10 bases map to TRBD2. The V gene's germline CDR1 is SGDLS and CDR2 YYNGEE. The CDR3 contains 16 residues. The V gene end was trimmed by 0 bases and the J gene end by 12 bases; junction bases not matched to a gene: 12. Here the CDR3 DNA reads TGTGCCAGCAGCGTAGGGACTAGCGGTACCACAATGAGGCAGTTCTTC. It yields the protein CASSVGTSGTTMRQFF.

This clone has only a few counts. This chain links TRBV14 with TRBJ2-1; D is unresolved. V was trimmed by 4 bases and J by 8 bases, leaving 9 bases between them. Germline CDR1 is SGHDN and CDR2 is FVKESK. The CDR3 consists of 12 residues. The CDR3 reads CASSPSWDEQFF. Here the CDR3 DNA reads TGTGCCAGCAGCCCTAGTTGGGATGAGCAGTTCTTC.

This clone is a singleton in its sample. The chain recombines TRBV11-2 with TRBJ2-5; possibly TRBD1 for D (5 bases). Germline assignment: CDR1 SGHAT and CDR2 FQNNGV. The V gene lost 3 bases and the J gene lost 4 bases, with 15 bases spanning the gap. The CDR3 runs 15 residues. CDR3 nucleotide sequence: TGTGCCAGCAGCTTGGGTCCGGCAGGGCTAGAGACCCAGTACTTC. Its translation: CASSLGPAGLETQYF.

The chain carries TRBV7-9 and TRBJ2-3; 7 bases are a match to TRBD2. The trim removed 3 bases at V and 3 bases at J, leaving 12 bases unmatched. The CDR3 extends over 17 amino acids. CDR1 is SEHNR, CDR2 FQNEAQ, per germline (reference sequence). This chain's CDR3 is CASSFLGGTGRTDTQYF. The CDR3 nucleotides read TGTGCCAGCAGCTTTTTAGGCGGGACCGGGAGGACAGATACGCAGTATTTT.

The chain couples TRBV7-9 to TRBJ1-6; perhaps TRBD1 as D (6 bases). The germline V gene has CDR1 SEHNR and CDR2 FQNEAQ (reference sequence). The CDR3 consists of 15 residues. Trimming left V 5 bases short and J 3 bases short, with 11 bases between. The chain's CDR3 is CASSVTGNYNSPLHF. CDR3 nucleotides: TGTGCCAGCAGCGTTACAGGGAACTATAATTCACCCCTCCACTTT. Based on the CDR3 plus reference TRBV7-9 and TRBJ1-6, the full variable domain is DTGVSQNPRHKITKRGQNVTFRCDPISEHNRLYWYRQTLGQGPEFLTYFQNEAQLEKSRLLSDRFSAERPKGSFSTLEIQRTEQGDSAMYLCASSVTGNYNSPLHFGNGTRLTVT.

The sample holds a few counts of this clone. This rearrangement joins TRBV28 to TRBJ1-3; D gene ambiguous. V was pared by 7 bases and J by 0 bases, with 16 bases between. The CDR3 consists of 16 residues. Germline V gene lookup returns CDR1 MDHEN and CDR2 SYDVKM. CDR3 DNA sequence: TGTGCCAGCACCGATCGGGTAGGAGCCTCTGGAAACACCATATATTTT. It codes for CASTDRVGASGNTIYF.